This T cell receptor (beta chain) is from a study of tumor-infiltrating lymphocytes in primary liver carcinoma. A note on this clonotype: A much bigger clone sits one base away, suggesting this may be a read error.

CDR1 and CDR2 (germline): MNHEY, SVGAGI. The V gene lost 7 bases and the J gene lost 6 bases, with 15 bases spanning the gap. The CDR3 sequence is 13 residues long. Unsorted whole blood yielded blood RNA, and germline DNA was extracted as well. The authors made TCR beta cDNA from 450 to 600 ng total RNA with a constant-region primer. A slightly modified ARM-PCR protocol with three nested multiplex PCR rounds produced these TCR beta libraries. Researchers ran the first two PCR rounds for 9 to 10 cycles each with TRBV1-TRBV30 forward primers and a C-beta reverse primer. TCRdb fed the multiplex PCR reads into MiXCR, producing one record per CDR3 protein. This sample has approximately 300,000 distinct CDR3 sequences, with approximately 60% found just once.

The sequence was obtained from a man in his forties with primary liver carcinoma and hepatitis B virus infection. This chain links TRBV6-5 with TRBJ1-1; no firm D call. The specimen was peripheral blood. The DNA for the CDR3 is TGTGCCAGCATGAGCCTCGTTGCCCCTGAAGCTTTCTTT. This gives the protein CASMSLVAPEAFF.